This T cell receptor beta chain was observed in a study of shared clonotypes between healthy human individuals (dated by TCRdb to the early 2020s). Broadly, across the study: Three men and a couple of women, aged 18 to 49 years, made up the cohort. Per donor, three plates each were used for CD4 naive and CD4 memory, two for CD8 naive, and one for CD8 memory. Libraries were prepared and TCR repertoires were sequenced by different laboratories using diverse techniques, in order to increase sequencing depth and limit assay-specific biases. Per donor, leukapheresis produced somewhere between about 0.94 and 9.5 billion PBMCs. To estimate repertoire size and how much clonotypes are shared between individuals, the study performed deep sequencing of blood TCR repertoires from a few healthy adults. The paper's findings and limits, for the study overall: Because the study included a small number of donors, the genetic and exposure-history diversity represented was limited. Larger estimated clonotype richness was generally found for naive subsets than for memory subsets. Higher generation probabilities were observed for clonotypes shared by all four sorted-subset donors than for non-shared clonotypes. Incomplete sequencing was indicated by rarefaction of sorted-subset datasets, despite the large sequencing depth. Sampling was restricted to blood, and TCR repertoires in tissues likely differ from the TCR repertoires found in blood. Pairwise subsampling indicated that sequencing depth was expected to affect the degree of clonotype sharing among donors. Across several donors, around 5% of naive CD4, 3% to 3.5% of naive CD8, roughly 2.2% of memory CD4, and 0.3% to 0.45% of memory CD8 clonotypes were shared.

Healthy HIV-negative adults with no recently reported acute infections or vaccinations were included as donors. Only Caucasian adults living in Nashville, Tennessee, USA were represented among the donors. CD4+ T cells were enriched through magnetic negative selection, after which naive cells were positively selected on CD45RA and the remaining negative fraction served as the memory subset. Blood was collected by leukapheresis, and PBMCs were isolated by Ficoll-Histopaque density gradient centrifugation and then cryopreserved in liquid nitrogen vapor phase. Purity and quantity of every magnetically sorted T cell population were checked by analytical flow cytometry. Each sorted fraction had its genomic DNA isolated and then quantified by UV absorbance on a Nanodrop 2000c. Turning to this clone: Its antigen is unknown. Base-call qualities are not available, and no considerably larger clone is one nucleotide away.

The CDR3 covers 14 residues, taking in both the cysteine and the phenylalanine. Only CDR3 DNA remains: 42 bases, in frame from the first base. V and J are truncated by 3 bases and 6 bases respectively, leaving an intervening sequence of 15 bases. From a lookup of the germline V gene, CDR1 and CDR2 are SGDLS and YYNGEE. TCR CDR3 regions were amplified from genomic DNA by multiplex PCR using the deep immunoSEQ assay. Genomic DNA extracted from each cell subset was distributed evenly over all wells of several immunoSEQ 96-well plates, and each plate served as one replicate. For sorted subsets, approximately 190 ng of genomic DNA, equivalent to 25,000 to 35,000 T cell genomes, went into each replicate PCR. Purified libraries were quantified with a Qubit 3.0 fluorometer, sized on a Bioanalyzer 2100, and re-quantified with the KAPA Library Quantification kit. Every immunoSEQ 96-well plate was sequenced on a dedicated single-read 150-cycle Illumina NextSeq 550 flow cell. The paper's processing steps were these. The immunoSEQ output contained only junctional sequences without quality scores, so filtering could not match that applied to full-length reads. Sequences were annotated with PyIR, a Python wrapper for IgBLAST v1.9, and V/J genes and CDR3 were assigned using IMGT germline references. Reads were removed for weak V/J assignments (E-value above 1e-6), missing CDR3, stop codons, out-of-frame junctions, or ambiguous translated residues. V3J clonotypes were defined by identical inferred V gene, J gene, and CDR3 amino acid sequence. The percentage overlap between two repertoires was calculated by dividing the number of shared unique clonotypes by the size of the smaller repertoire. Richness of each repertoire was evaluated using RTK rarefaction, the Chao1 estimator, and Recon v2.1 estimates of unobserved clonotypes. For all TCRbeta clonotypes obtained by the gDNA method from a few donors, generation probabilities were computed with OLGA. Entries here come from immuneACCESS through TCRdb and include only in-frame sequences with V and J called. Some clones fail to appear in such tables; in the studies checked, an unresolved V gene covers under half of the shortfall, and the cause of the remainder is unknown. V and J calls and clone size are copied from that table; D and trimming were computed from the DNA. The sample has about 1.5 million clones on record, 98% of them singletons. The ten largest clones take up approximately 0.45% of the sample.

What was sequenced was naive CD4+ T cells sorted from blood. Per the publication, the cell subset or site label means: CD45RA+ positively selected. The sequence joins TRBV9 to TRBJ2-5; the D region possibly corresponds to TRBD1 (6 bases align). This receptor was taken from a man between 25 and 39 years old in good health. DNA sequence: TGTGCCAGCAGCGACGACAGGTTCGGGAAGACCCAGTACTTC. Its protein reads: CASSDDRFGKTQYF.